The 32 T cell receptor beta chains presented below share a single source sample, sequenced in a study of CD8+CD57+ T cells in acquired aplastic anemia. The template used for profiling TCR beta VDJ and CDR3 was genomic DNA. TCRdb independently ran MiXCR on the reads; one entry per CDR3 protein. The sample carries about 120,000 distinct CDR3 sequences, 50% to 70% recorded once. Patients who underwent sequencing had shown CD8+CD57+ cell expansion by flow cytometry. Sequencing was done on a sample of sorted CD4+, CD8+, or CD8+CD57+ T cells (not recorded which) from PBMCs. These receptors were collected from a human donor with aplastic anemia.

This clonotype was seen repeatedly, ten times or more. The V gene is TRBV11-2, the J gene TRBJ2-1; 13 nucleotides line up with TRBD2. With 0 bases clipped from V and 7 bases from J, the junction kept 3 bases outside the gene matches. Germline V lookup: CDR1 SGHAT, CDR2 FQNNGV. The CDR3 runs 16 residues. This CDR3 is CASSLELAGGWNEQFF. CDR3 DNA sequence: TGTGCCAGCAGCTTAGAACTAGCGGGAGGGTGGAATGAGCAGTTCTTC.

The rearrangement links TRBV7-2 to TRBJ1-1; maybe TRBD1 (6 bases). Trimming left V 6 bases short and J 7 bases short, with 12 bases between. Germline CDR1 SGHTA, CDR2 FQGNSA. This CDR3 region has 12 residues. The CDR3 reads CASSQGYGEAFF. The CDR3, as DNA: TGTGCCAGCAGTCAGGGGTATGGTGAAGCTTTCTTT.

This clonotype was found many times. The rearrangement links TRBV7-9 to TRBJ1-5; 8 positions agree with TRBD1. The germline V gene has CDR1 SEHNR and CDR2 FQNEAQ (reference sequence). The J segment lost 2 bases and the V segment lost 5 bases, leaving 5 bases of the junction unmatched. The CDR3 has 15 amino acids. The CDR3 loop is CASSPQGAGNQPQHF. The CDR3 DNA sequence: TGTGCCAGCAGCCCCCAGGGGGCGGGCAATCAGCCCCAGCATTTT.

J is TRBJ2-7 and V is TRBV15, with a tentative D call TRBD2 (5 bases). Germline CDR1 is LNHNV and CDR2 is YYDKDF (reference sequence). The V end was cut by 5 bases, the J end by 6 bases, with 20 bases between. The CDR3 loop spans 15 amino acids. In nucleotides, the CDR3 is TGTGCCACCAGCGGTCGGAACGGGGTGGGCTCCGAGCAGTACTTC. Protein product: CATSGRNGVGSEQYF.

This chain links TRBV7-8 with TRBJ2-7; D might be TRBD1 (6 bases). Trimming pared 3 bases from V and 6 bases from J, leaving 9 bases between. The CDR3 contains 12 residues. Looked up from germline, CDR1 is SGHVS and CDR2 is FQNEAQ. In nucleotides, the CDR3 is TGTGCCAGCAGCTTGATAGGGGGCGAGCAGTACTTC. Protein sequence: CASSLIGGEQYF.

This chain connects TRBV2 to TRBJ2-7; TRBD2 agrees at 8 bases. This CDR3 has 13 residues. V gave up 11 bases and J gave up 3 bases; unmatched junction bases: 9. The V gene's germline CDR1 is SNHLY and CDR2 FYNNEI. The CDR3 loop reads CAWSWRGVYEQYF. CDR3 coding DNA: TGTGCCTGGAGTTGGCGGGGGGTCTACGAGCAGTACTTC.

The sample holds many counts of this clonotype. J is TRBJ1-5 and V is TRBV12-3 or TRBV12-4, with 9 bases identical to TRBD1. The CDR3 consists of 14 residues. V lost 5 bases, J lost 2 bases, and 1 base stayed unmatched. The CDR3 reads CASSTGGGNQPQHF. The CDR3 nucleotides read TGTGCCAGCAGTACAGGGGGCGGCAATCAGCCCCAGCATTTT.

This clonotype has only one observation. A read error may explain this, as a much larger clone is one base away. The rearrangement uses TRBV10-2 and TRBJ2-2, with D unclear. Germline V gene data show CDR1 as WSHSY and CDR2 as SAAADI. The CDR3 runs 13 residues. The CDR3 coding sequence is TGTGCCATCAAGGAGACGAACACCGGGGAGCTGTTTTTT. It translates to CAIKETNTGELFF.

The chain couples TRBV20-1 to TRBJ2-7; D may correspond to TRBD1 or TRBD2 (5 bases each). CDR1 is DFQATT, CDR2 SNEGSKA, per germline (reference sequence). The CDR3 consists of 15 residues. Trimming removed 4 bases from V and 7 bases from J, with 23 bases in between. CDR3 region: CSATNPGPSLGEQYF. CDR3 DNA sequence: TGCAGTGCTACTAATCCGGGACCGAGCCTGGGGGAGCAGTACTTC.

The V gene is TRBV2, the J gene TRBJ1-1; possibly TRBD1 for D (5 bases). Trimming pared 5 bases from V and 5 bases from J, leaving 12 bases between. Germline V gene lookup returns CDR1 SNHLY and CDR2 FYNNEI. This CDR3 spans 13 amino acids. CDR3 sequence (DNA): TGTGCCAGCAGTCAATCACGGGGGACTGAAGCTTTCTTT. It translates to CASSQSRGTEAFF.

This clonotype was seen repeatedly, ten times or more. The V gene is TRBV28, the J gene TRBJ1-2; the D gene is possibly TRBD1 (5 bases). The CDR3 covers 13 residues. Germline-derived CDR1 and CDR2 are MDHEN and SYDVKM. The V end was cut by 4 bases, the J end by 4 bases, with 10 bases between. The CDR3 reads CASSSDSSYGYTF. The CDR3 DNA is TGTGCCAGCAGTTCCGACAGTTCCTATGGCTACACCTTC.

The gene calls are TRBV29-1 and TRBJ2-5, with D possibly matching TRBD1 (6 bases). The CDR3 is 12 amino acids. Germline assignment: CDR1 SQVTM and CDR2 ANQGSEA. CDR3 nucleotides: TGCAGTGGACAGACGACTCAAGAGACCCAGTACTTC. Protein sequence: CSGQTTQETQYF.

This clonotype was found a few times. V and J are TRBV10-1 and TRBJ2-1; TRBD1 is a possible D gene (6 bases). Germline V lookup: CDR1 WNHNN, CDR2 SYGVQD (reference sequence). The V gene lost 3 bases and the J gene lost 15 bases, with 18 bases spanning the gap. The CDR3 is 13 amino acids. The CDR3 loop is CASSEQQGSVRFF. CDR3 DNA sequence: TGCGCCAGCAGTGAACAACAGGGTTCAGTTCGGTTCTTC.

This chain uses TRBV7-6 with TRBJ2-7; D is unclear. Trimming stripped 1 base from V and 3 bases from J, with 7 bases between. Germline CDR1 and CDR2: SGHVS and FNYEAQ. The CDR3 length is 13 residues. The CDR3 DNA reads TGTGCCAGCAGCTTAGGAGCAGACTACGAGCAGTACTTC. It encodes CASSLGADYEQYF.

This rearrangement joins TRBV29-1 to TRBJ1-1, with D possibly matching TRBD1 (5 bases). Germline CDR1 is SQVTM and CDR2 is ANQGSEA. The ends were cut back, 3 bases at V and 4 bases at J, with 9 bases in the middle. CDR3 length: 12 amino acids. This chain's CDR3 is CSVEGRGTEAFF. The CDR3 bases are TGCAGCGTTGAGGGACGGGGCACTGAAGCTTTCTTT.

This clonotype was detected ten times or more. The rearrangement joins TRBV19 to TRBJ2-1; 10 nucleotides line up with TRBD2. The V segment lost 5 bases and the J segment 7 bases; nucleotides outside the gene matches: 5. The CDR3 contains 14 residues. Germline values: CDR1 LNHDA, CDR2 SQIVND (reference sequence). Here the CDR3 reads CASSPGLANNEQFF. DNA for the CDR3: TGTGCCAGTAGTCCGGGACTAGCGAATAATGAGCAGTTCTTC.

This clonotype was detected only a few times. V and J are TRBV10-2 and TRBJ2-7; D might be TRBD2 (6 bases). Looked up from germline, CDR1 is WSHSY and CDR2 is SAAADI. The CDR3 is 14 residues long. The V end was cut by 6 bases, the J end by 6 bases, with 18 bases between. This CDR3 is CASSATSPEGEQYF. The CDR3 DNA reads TGCGCCAGCAGCGCGACATCTCCGGAGGGCGAGCAGTACTTC.

CDR3: CATSDKGGSGTDTQYF. Written as DNA, the CDR3 is TGTGCCACCAGTGACAAAGGGGGGTCGGGCACAGATACGCAGTATTTT. The chain carries TRBV24-1 and TRBJ2-3; D might be TRBD1 or TRBD2, each matching 6 bases. Deletions cut 4 bases from V and 1 base from J, with 14 bases between. The CDR3 loop spans 16 amino acids. Germline CDR1 is KGHDR and CDR2 is SFDVKD.

In its sample, this clonotype was seen many times. The rearrangement joins TRBV7-9 to TRBJ1-2; 7 positions agree with TRBD1. Per germline, CDR1 SEHNR and CDR2 FQNEAQ (reference sequence). The CDR3 covers 14 residues. Losses at the gene ends were 3 bases for V and 6 bases for J; bases not matched to a gene: 7. The CDR3, as DNA: TGTGCCAGCAGCTTCCTTACAGGGGCTAATGGCTACACCTTC. It encodes CASSFLTGANGYTF.

The V call is TRBV20-1, the J call TRBJ2-1, with D uncertain. CDR1 and CDR2 from the germline V gene are DFQATT and SNEGSKA (reference sequence). V shed 1 base and J shed 7 bases, with 8 bases lying between them. CDR3 length: 12 amino acids. The CDR3, as DNA: TGCAGTGCTAGAGTGGCGGAGAATGAGCAGTTCTTC. Translating gives CSARVAENEQFF.

About this clonotype: At one of its ends the junction is not consistent with the germline gene, which may arise from a read error. This chain connects TRBV25-1 to TRBJ2-1; TRBD2 agrees at 16 bases. Germline V lookup: CDR1 MGHDK, CDR2 SYGVNS. CDR3 length equals 17 residues. In DNA, the CDR3 is TGCGCCAGCAGCCACTACCCGGGACTAGCGGGGGGGAATGAGCAGTTCTTC. Its translation is CASSHYPGLAGGNEQFF.

The chain recombines TRBV20-1 with TRBJ2-2, with D possibly TRBD2 on 6 matching bases. V lost 2 bases, J lost 8 bases, and 18 bases lay in between. Germline V gene data show CDR1 as DFQATT and CDR2 as SNEGSKA (reference sequence). This CDR3 comprises 15 residues. The CDR3 sequence is CSARSGGANRGELFF. Written as DNA, the CDR3 is TGCAGTGCTAGAAGCGGCGGGGCTAACAGAGGGGAGCTGTTTTTT.

The chain has TRBV24-1 and TRBJ2-2, with D unclear. The CDR3 is 14 amino acids. V shed 4 bases and J shed 2 bases, with 7 bases lying between them. Germline assignment: CDR1 KGHDR and CDR2 SFDVKD. CDR3 coding DNA: TGTGCCACCAGTGACAGATACAACACCGGGGAGCTGTTTTTT. This translates into CATSDRYNTGELFF.

The chain couples TRBV10-3 to TRBJ1-6; TRBD1 matches 8 bases. The V gene's germline CDR1 is ENHRY and CDR2 SYGVKD. Trimming removed 0 bases from V and 7 bases from J; junction bases left unmatched: 2. The CDR3 contains 15 residues. The CDR3 protein is CAISESRDRNSPLHF. In DNA, the CDR3 is TGTGCCATCAGTGAGTCCCGGGACAGGAATTCACCCCTCCACTTT.

The chain recombines TRBV5-4 with TRBJ2-7; 10 bases are shared with TRBD1. The CDR3 sequence is 15 residues long. From germline, CDR1 is SGHNT and CDR2 YYREEE (reference sequence). V dropped 3 bases and J dropped 4; count of bases not matched to a gene: 7. DNA for the CDR3: TGTGCCAGCAGCTGGGACAGGGGAGCGGGTTACGAGCAGTACTTC. Amino acids: CASSWDRGAGYEQYF.

The chain links TRBV24-1 to TRBJ2-5, with 10 bases fitting TRBD1. V gave up 5 bases and J gave up 0 bases; unmatched junction bases: 2. This CDR3 region has 15 residues. The germline V gene has CDR1 KGHDR and CDR2 SFDVKD. The CDR3 sequence: CATSGGTGDQETQYF. The DNA of the CDR3 is TGTGCCACCAGTGGCGGGACAGGGGACCAAGAGACCCAGTACTTC.

This chain connects TRBV6-5 to TRBJ2-5, with D tentatively TRBD2 (5 bases). CDR3 length equals 16 residues. Germline V lookup: CDR1 MNHEY, CDR2 SVGAGI. Trimming pared 4 bases from V and 2 bases from J, leaving 17 bases between. In DNA form, the CDR3 reads TGTGCCAGCAGTTCCCTCCTTTTAGCGAATCAAGAGACCCAGTACTTC. It encodes CASSSLLLANQETQYF.

V usage is TRBV10-2 and J usage is TRBJ1-2; D remains unclear. CDR3 length: 14 amino acids. V shed 4 bases and J shed 3 bases, with 12 bases lying between them. The germline CDR1 and CDR2 sequences are WSHSY and SAAADI. This chain's CDR3 is CASSVAGTYYGYTF. Written as DNA, the CDR3 is TGCGCCAGCAGTGTCGCCGGCACATACTATGGCTACACCTTC.

This clonotype was observed many times. V is TRBV19 and J is TRBJ2-1; tentative D call: TRBD2 (6 bases). There are 15 residues in the CDR3. V gave up 3 bases and J gave up 0 bases, with 9 bases separating them. Germline V gene lookup returns CDR1 LNHDA and CDR2 SQIVND (reference sequence). The CDR3 reads CASSILANSYNEQFF. For the CDR3, the DNA is TGTGCCAGTAGTATCCTAGCGAACTCCTACAATGAGCAGTTCTTC.

In this sample, this clonotype turned up many times. This chain links TRBV7-2 with TRBJ2-7; the D is unclear. Germline V gives CDR1 SGHTA, CDR2 FQGNSA. The V end was cut by 3 bases, the J end by 5 bases, with 8 bases between. CDR3 length equals 12 residues. CDR3 amino acids: CASSFLRHEQYF. The CDR3 DNA follows: TGTGCCAGCAGCTTCCTCCGACACGAGCAGTACTTC.

J is TRBJ2-1 and V is TRBV15; perhaps TRBD1 as D (8 bases). The CDR3 loop spans 14 amino acids. Germline V gene data show CDR1 as LNHNV and CDR2 as YYDKDF (reference sequence). Between the trimmed V and J ends, which lost 5 bases and 6 bases, there was a span of 14 bases. The chain's CDR3 is CATSLQGGSNEQFF. As DNA, the CDR3 is TGTGCCACCAGCTTACAGGGGGGGAGCAATGAGCAGTTCTTC.

This clonotype was picked up many times. The J gene is TRBJ1-6, the V gene TRBV5-1; D is unclear. Germline V gene lookup returns CDR1 SGHRS and CDR2 YFSETQ. V shed 2 bases and J shed 6 bases, with 12 bases lying between them. The CDR3 has 15 residues. For the CDR3, the DNA is TGCGCCAGCAGCTTAGGAGATCTCCCTAATTCACCCCTCCACTTT. It specifies CASSLGDLPNSPLHF.